This TCR beta chain originates from a study of CD8+CD57+ T cells in acquired aplastic anemia. About the research overall: The mean DNA yield obtained from sorted CD4+ and CD8+ cells came to about 3 ug.

The CDR3 runs 13 residues. V was pared by 6 bases and J by 5 bases, with 13 bases between. The germline CDR1 and CDR2 sequences are LNHDA and SQIVND (reference sequence). Study observations and caveats: Comparison of patients with controls identified nearly 30 shared CD8+ CDR3 sequences.

CD8+CD57+ cell expansion had been shown by flow cytometry in patients chosen for sequencing. With no exception, the patients had severe acquired aplastic anemia. CDR3 and TCR beta VDJ profiling relied on a genomic DNA template. TCRdb used MiXCR to reprocess the reads, holding one entry per CDR3 protein. The sample holds roughly 290,000 distinct CDR3 sequences, about 50% seen once. Turning to this clonotype: Its matching antigen is unknown.

This clonotype was obtained from a human donor with aplastic anemia. Sample: sorted CD4+, CD8+, or CD8+CD57+ T cells (not recorded which) from PBMCs. This chain uses TRBV19 with TRBJ1-1, with a possible D match to TRBD1 (5 bases). CDR3 loop: CASSQQVRTEAFF. CDR3 nucleotide sequence: TGTGCCAGTAGCCAACAGGTACGGACTGAAGCTTTCTTT. Full variable domain (outside the CDR3, taken from reference TRBV19 and TRBJ1-1): DGGITQSPKYLFRKEGQNVTLSCEQNLNHDAMYWYRQDPGQGLRLIYYSQIVNDFQKGDIAEGYSVSREKKESFPLTVTSAQKNPTAFYLCASSQQVRTEAFFGQGTRLTVV.